This T cell receptor (beta chain) stems from a study of blood T cell repertoires in COVID-19. Overall study: From T cells, B-cell-depleted T cells, or PBMCs came the material, which was cDNA or gDNA.

This CDR3 contains 15 residues. Trimming shortened V by 5 bases and J by 3 bases, and 17 bases separated the two germline ends. CDR1 SGHRS and CDR2 YFSETQ come from the germline V gene. This clone was observed a few times. Per the original data handling: Nucleated cell counts were estimated from reference gene primer amplification. Here immunoSEQ multiplex PCR was the method, and the copy in TCRdb shows in-frame clones only, minus some. From that table come the V and J calls and clone size; the DNA was used to work out D and trimming. The repertoire consists of about 25,000 clones, with 81% occurring once and the leading ten covering around 7%.

This clonotype was sampled from a man between 65 and 79 years old with acute or convalescent COVID-19. Sequenced: peripheral blood. This chain links TRBV5-1 with TRBJ1-1; weak D call: TRBD1 (5 bases). CDR3 sequence: CASSQDWRGDTEAFF. The CDR3 nucleotides are TGCGCCAGCAGTCAAGATTGGAGGGGAGACACTGAAGCTTTCTTT.